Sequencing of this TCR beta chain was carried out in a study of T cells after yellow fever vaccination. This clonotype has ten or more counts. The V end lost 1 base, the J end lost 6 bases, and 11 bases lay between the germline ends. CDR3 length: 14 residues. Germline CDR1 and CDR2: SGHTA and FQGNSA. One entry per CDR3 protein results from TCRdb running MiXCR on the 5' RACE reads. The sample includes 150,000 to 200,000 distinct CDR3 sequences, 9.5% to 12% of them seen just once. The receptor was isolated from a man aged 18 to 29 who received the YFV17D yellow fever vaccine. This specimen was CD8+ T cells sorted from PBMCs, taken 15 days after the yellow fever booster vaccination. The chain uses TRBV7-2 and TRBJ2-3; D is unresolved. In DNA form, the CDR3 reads TGTGCCAGCAGCTTAGATGGTCCTTTGGATACGCAGTATTTT. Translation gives CASSLDGPLDTQYF.